The clone carrying this T cell receptor beta chain was detected only a few times. This entry comes from a study of cytotoxic CD8 clonotypes in ibrutinib-treated CLL. The germline V gene encodes CDR1 MNHNS and CDR2 SASEGT. V was clipped by 2 bases and J by 6 bases, with 13 bases between them. The CDR3 contains 14 residues. The data were produced by immunoSEQ multiplex PCR, yet TCRdb's version contains in-frame clones alone and is incomplete. The sample shows roughly 160,000 clones, about four fifths of them seen only once. The receptor's source is a human donor with chronic lymphocytic leukemia. The sample in question was PBMCs, obtained after 24 months of ibrutinib treatment. The chain combines TRBV6-1 with TRBJ1-1; D not resolved. The CDR3 reads CASSERPQIAEAFF. DNA for the CDR3: TGTGCCAGCAGTGAAAGGCCTCAGATCGCTGAAGCTTTCTTT.